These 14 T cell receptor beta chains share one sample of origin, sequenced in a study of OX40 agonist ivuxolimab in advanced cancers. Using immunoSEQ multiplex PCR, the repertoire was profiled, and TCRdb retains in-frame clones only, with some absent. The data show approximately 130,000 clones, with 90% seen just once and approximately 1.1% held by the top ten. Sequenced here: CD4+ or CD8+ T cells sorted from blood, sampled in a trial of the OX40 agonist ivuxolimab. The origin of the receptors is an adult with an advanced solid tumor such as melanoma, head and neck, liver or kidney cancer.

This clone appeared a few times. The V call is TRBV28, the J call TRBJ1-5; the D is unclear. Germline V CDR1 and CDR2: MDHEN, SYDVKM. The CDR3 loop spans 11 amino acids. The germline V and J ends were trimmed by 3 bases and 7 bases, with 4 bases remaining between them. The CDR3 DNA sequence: TGTGCCAGCAGTTTGTCCCAGCCCCAGCATTTT. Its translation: CASSLSQPQHF.

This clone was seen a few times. CDR3 in DNA: TGTGCCTGGAGAAAGAGTCTGAATCAGCCCCAGCATTTT. Protein sequence: CAWRKSLNQPQHF. The chain recombines TRBV30 with TRBJ1-5; D unresolved. Looked up from germline, CDR1 is GTSNPN and CDR2 is SVGIG (reference sequence). This CDR3 has 13 amino acids. Trimming removed 3 bases at V and 4 bases at J, with 10 bases between.

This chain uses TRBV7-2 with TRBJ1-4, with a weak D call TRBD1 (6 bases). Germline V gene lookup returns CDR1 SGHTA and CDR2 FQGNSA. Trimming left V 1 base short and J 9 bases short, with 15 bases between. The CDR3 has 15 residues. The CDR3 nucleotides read TGTGCCAGCAGCTTAGATGGACGGGGGACACAAAAACTGTTTTTT. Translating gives CASSLDGRGTQKLFF.

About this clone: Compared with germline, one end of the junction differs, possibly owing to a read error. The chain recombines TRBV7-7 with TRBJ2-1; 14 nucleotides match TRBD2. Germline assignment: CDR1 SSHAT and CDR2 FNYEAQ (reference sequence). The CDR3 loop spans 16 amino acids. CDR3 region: CASSFGLAGGYNEQFF. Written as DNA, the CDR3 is TGTGCTAGCAGCTTTGGACTAGCGGGAGGTTATAATGAGCAGTTCTTC. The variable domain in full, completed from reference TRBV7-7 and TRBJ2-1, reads GAGVSQSPRYKVTKRGQDVTLRCDPISSHATLYWYQQALGQGPEFLTYFNYEAQPDKSGLPSDRFSAERPEGSISTLTIQRTEQRDSAMYRCASSFGLAGGYNEQFFGPGTRLTVL.

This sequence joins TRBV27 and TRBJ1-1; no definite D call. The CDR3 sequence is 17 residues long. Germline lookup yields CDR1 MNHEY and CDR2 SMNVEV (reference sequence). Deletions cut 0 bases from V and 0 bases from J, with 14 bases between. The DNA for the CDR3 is TGTGCCAGCAGTTTATCGGCCAGGCGGACCTTGAACACTGAAGCTTTCTTT. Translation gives CASSLSARRTLNTEAFF.

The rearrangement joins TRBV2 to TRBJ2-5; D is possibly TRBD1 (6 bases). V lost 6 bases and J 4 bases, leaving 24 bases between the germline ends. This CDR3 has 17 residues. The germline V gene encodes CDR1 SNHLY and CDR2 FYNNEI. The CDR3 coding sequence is TGTGCCAGCAGGAGGGGCCCCTTTCAGGGGAGAGGAGAGACCCAGTACTTC. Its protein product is CASRRGPFQGRGETQYF.

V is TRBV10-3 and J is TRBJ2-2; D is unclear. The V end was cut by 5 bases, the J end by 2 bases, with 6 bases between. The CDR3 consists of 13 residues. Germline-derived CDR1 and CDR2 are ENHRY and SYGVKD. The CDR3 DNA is TGTGCCATCAGTCACAGCAACACCGGGGAGCTGTTTTTT. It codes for CAISHSNTGELFF.

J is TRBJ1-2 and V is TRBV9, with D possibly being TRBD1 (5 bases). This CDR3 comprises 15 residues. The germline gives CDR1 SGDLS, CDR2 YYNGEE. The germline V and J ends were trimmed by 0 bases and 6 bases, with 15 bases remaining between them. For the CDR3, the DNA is TGTGCCAGCAGCGTAGATGGGGCCTCAGCAGATGGCTACACCTTC. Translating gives CASSVDGASADGYTF.

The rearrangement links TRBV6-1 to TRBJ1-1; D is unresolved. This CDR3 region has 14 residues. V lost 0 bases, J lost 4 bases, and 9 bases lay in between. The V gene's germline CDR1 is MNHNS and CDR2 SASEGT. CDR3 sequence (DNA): TGTGCCAGCAGTGAAGCCGGACGGACCACTGAAGCTTTCTTT. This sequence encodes CASSEAGRTTEAFF.

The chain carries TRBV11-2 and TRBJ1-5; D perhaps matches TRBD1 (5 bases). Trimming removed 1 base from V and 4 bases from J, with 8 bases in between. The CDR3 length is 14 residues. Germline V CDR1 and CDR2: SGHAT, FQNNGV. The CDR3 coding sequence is TGTGCCAGCAGCTTAGGACAGAGTAATCAGCCCCAGCATTTT. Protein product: CASSLGQSNQPQHF. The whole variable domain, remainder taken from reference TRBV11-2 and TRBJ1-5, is EAGVAQSPRYKIIEKRQSVAFWCNPISGHATLYWYQQILGQGPKLLIQFQNNGVVDDSQLPKDRFSAERLKGVDSTLKIQPAKLEDSAVYLCASSLGQSNQPQHFGDGTRLSIL.

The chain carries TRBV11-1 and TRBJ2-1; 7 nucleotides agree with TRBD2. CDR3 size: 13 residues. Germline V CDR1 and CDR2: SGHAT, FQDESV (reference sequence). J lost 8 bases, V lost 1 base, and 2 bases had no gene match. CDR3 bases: TGTGCCAGCAGCTTAGGCGGGAGCTATGAGCAGTTCTTC. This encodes CASSLGGSYEQFF. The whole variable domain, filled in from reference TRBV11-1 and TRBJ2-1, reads EAEVAQSPRYKITEKSQAVAFWCDPISGHATLYWYRQILGQGPELLVQFQDESVVDDSQLPKDRFSAERLKGVDSTLKIQPAELGDSAMYLCASSLGGSYEQFFGPGTRLTVL.

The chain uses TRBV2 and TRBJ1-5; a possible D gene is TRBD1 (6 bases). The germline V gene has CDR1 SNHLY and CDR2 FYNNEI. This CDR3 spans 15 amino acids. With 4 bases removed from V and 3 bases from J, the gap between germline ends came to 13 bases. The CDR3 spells CASSGRTEDNQPQHF. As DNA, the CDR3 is TGTGCCAGCAGTGGGCGGACAGAGGACAATCAGCCCCAGCATTTT.

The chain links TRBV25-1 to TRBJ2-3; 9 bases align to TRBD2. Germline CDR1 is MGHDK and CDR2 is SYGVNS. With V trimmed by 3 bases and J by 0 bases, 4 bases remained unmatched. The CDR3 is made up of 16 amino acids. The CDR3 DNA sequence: TGTGCCAGCAGTGATCCGACTAGCGGTAGCACAGATACGCAGTATTTT. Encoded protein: CASSDPTSGSTDTQYF.

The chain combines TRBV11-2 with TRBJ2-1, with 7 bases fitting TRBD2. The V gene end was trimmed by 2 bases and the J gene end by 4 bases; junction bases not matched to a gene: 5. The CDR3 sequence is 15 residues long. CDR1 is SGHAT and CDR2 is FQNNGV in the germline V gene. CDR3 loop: CASSLKAGGYNEQFF. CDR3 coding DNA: TGTGCCAGCAGCTTAAAAGCCGGGGGGTACAATGAGCAGTTCTTC.